Sequencing of this T cell receptor (beta chain) was carried out in a study of beta chain features in type 1 diabetes. Study results and limitations: The question left open here concerned HLA type influencing TCRB rearrangement. Possibly, sequencing cDNA over-represented cells that had high TCR expression levels. Researchers caution that PCR might favor shorter templates, equally among patients and controls.

Since all of the isolated RNA was reverse transcribed, expressed TCRB transcripts were what got sequenced. The method was immunoSEQ multiplex PCR; TCRdb's version includes in-frame clones alone and lacks a portion of them. The sample has 350,000 to 450,000 clones; approximately 15% are singletons. Notes on this clone: Antigen specificity is unknown.

The CDR3 has 13 amino acids. CDR1 and CDR2 (germline): SQVTM, ANQGSEA. V was clipped by 8 bases and J by 5 bases, with 18 bases between them. Purity exceeded 95% in all sorted populations. Source material: naive CD4+ T cells from blood. This receptor was obtained from a woman between 18 and 30 years old in good health. The genes are TRBV29-1 and TRBJ2-5; perhaps TRBD1 as D (5 bases). The CDR3 loop reads CSIRRGQGETQYF. The CDR3 coding sequence is TGCAGCATCCGAAGGGGCCAAGGGGAGACCCAGTACTTC.